This section outlines one TCR beta chain sequence together with its context. Its antigen remains undetermined. The input lacks base qualities; no much larger clone sits a single base away. The germline V gene encodes CDR1 MDHEN and CDR2 SYDVKM. V loses 2 bases of germline sequence and J loses 12 bases, and the interval between the two ends is 11 bases. Spanning cysteine to phenylalanine, the CDR3 consists of 12 amino acids. Left in the record is the CDR3 DNA by itself, 36 bases read in frame from the first base. This sample was taken from a study of sequential checkpoint blockade in melanoma (dated by TCRdb to the late 2010s). Background for the entire study: Using 1:1 randomization, the trial assigned patients either to first-line nivolumab followed by ipilimumab (arm A) or to ipilimumab followed by nivolumab (arm B). Maintenance nivolumab came after each of the two trial sequences. Matched tumor biopsies were taken from approximately 20 patients before treatment and at week 13, after single-agent nivolumab (arm A) or ipilimumab (arm B). DNA from over 75 pretreatment melanoma tumor samples was subjected to TCRbeta immunosequencing. Around three quarters of the matched pre- and post-treatment tumor biopsy pairs came from the same lesion.

TCRbeta CDR3 regions were immunosequenced from genomic DNA with the immunoSEQ Assay. Before high-throughput sequencing, the genomic DNA was amplified using bias-controlled multiplex PCR. The source study handled its data this way. To quantify the absolute abundance of each unique TCRbeta CDR3 region, the sequences were collapsed and filtered. Clonality, defined as 1 minus Pielou's evenness, was calculated using only productive rearrangements. To compute tumor T-cell fraction, TCRbeta template counts were normalized to usable DNA, with usable DNA estimated from several housekeeping genes. A previously published method was used to identify clones whose frequencies were significantly greater in on-treatment samples than in baseline samples. TCRdb holds this immuneACCESS table with in-frame rearrangements only. Some clones are missing; in checked studies, unresolved V genes explain under half, and the rest has no known cause. V, J and clone size were drawn from that table, and D and trimming were deduced from the DNA. This sample has about 22,000 clones in its table, and under 30% of those were observed once. The ten largest make up 6.7% of the sample.

The investigation overall reported the following: Among patients in arm A, the nivolumab-first arm, pretreatment tumor TIL clonality was associated with response (P = .04). Within-arm analyses of tumor T-cell fraction were constrained by small sample sizes and reduced statistical power. Patients whose tumor T-cell fraction and clonality increased by week 13 were about 30 times more likely to achieve clinical benefit. Tumor T-cell fraction and clonality were correlated with PD-L1 staining and CD8+ T-cell counts, but not with mutational load. Larger, independent patient cohorts are needed to validate the response-prediction model that combines TCR metrics and mutation burden.

Sample treatment or condition, as interpreted from the label and publication: randomized to nivolumab then ipilimumab (arm A) or the reverse (arm B). No trial patient had received prior DNA-damaging chemotherapy. CheckMate 064, a randomized, open-label phase II trial of sequential checkpoint blockade, was the source of the samples, all of which came from patients with melanoma. Genomic DNA from formalin-fixed paraffin-embedded (FFPE) tissue samples served as the input for tumor TCR sequencing. Sequenced material: tumor tissue (inferred from file names), taken from a patient given nivolumab and ipilimumab in sequence. The chain uses TRBV28 and TRBJ2-1; no confident D gene assignment can be made. The clonotype was recovered from a human donor with melanoma. CDR3 reads: CASSLTLGWQFF. The DNA sequence is given as TGTGCCAGCAGTTTAACTCTAGGTTGGCAGTTCTTC. Where the CDR3 stops, the reference TRBV28 and TRBJ2-1 genes take over; the full variable domain is DVKVTQSSRYLVKRTGEKVFLECVQDMDHENMFWYRQDPGLGLRLIYFSYDVKMKEKGDIPEGYSVSREKKERFSLILESASTNQTSMYLCASSLTLGWQFFGPGTRLTVL.